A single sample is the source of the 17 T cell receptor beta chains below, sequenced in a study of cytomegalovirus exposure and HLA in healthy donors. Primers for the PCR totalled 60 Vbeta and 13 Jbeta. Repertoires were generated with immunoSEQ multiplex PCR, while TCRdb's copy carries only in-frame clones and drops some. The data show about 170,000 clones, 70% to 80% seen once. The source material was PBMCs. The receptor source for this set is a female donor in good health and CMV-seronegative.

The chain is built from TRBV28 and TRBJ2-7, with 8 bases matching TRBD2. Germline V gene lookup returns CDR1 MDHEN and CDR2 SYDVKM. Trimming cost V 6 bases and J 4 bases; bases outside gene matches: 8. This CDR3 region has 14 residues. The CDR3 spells CASRQSGLAYEQYF. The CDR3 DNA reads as TGTGCCAGCAGACAATCAGGACTAGCTTACGAGCAGTACTTC.

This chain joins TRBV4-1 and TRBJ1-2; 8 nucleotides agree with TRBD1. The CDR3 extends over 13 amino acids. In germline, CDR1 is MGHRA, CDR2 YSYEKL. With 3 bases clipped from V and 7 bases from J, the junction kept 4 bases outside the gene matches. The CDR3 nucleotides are TGCGCCAGCAGCCAGGAAGGACAGGGTGGCTACACCTTC. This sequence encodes CASSQEGQGGYTF.

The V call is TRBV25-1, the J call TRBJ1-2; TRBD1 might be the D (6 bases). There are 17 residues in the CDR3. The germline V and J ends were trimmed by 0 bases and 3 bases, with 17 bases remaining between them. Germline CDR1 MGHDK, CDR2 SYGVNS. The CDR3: CASSEYFGQPGHYGYTF. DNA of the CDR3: TGTGCCAGCAGTGAATACTTCGGACAGCCGGGACACTATGGCTACACCTTC.

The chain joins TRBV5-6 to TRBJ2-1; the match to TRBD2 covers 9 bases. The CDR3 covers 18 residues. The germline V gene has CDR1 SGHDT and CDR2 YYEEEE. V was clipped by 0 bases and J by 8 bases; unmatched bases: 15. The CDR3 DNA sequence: TGTGCCAGCAGCTTGGCGGGCGGCGGGAGGGGCCCAGGGGATGAGCAGTTCTTC. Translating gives CASSLAGGGRGPGDEQFF.

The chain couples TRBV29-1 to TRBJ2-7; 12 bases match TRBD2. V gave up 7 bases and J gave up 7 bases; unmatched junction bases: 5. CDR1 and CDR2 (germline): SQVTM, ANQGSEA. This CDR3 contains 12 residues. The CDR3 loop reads CSASSGREEQYF. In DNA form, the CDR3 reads TGCAGCGCCTCTAGCGGGAGGGAGGAGCAGTACTTC.

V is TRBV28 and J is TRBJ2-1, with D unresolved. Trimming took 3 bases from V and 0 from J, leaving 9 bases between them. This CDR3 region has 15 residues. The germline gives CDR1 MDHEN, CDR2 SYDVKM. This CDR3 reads CASSFDMSSYNEQFF. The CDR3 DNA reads TGTGCCAGCAGTTTCGACATGAGCTCCTACAATGAGCAGTTCTTC.

The CDR3 loop is CAWSLGVGGYTF. For the CDR3, the DNA is TGTGCCTGGAGTTTAGGGGTCGGTGGCTACACCTTC. The J gene is TRBJ1-2, the V gene TRBV30; D is perhaps TRBD1 (5 bases). Between the trimmed V and J ends, which lost 2 bases and 7 bases, there was a span of 11 bases. Germline CDR1 GTSNPN, CDR2 SVGIG (reference sequence). CDR3 length: 12 amino acids.

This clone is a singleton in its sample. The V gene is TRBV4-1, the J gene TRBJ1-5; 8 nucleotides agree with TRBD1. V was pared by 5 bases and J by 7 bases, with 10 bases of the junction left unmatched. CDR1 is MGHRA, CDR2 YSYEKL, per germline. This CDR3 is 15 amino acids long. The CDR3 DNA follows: TGCGCCAGCAGCATACAGACAGGGGCAGGACAGCCCCAGCATTTT. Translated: CASSIQTGAGQPQHF.

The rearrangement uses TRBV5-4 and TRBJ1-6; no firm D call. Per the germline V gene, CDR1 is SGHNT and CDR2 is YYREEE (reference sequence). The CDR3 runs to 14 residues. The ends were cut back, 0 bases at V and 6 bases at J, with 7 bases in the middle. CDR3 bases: TGTGCCAGCAGCTTGGGCAGTTTTAATTCACCCCTCCACTTT. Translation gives CASSLGSFNSPLHF.

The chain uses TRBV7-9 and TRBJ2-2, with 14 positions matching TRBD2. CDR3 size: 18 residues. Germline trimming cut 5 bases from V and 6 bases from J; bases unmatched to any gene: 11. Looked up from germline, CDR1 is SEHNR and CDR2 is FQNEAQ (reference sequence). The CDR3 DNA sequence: TGTGCCAGCAGCCCTGGGACTAGCGGGAGATGGGACTCCGGGGAGCTGTTTTTT. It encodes CASSPGTSGRWDSGELFF.

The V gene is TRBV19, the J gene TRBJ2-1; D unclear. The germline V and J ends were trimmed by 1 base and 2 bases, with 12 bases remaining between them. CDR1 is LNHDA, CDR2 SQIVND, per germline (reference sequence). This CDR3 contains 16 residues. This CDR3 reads CASSIVFGLTYNEQFF. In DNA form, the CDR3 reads TGTGCCAGTAGTATAGTGTTTGGGCTCACCTACAATGAGCAGTTCTTC.

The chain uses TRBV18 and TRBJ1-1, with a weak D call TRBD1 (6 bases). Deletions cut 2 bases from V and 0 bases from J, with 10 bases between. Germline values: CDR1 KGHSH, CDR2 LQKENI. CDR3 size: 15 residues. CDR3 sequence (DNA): TGTGCCAGCTCACCATTGACAGGCATGAACACTGAAGCTTTCTTT. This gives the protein CASSPLTGMNTEAFF.

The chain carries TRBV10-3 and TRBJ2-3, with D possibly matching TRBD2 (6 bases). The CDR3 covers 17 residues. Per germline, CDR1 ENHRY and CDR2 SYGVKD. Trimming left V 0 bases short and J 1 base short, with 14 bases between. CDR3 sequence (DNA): TGTGCCATCAGTGAGTCGACGTTAGCGGACGGCACAGATACGCAGTATTTT. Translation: CAISESTLADGTDTQYF.

CDR3 coding DNA: TGTGCCAGCAGCTTAGGGGTACTAGCGGGAGGAGGAGAGACCCAGTACTTC. Translating it yields CASSLGVLAGGGETQYF. The chain couples TRBV7-8 to TRBJ2-5, with 12 positions matching TRBD2. CDR1 is SGHVS and CDR2 is FQNEAQ in the germline V gene. This CDR3 is 17 amino acids long. The trim removed 1 base at V and 4 bases at J, leaving 7 bases unmatched.

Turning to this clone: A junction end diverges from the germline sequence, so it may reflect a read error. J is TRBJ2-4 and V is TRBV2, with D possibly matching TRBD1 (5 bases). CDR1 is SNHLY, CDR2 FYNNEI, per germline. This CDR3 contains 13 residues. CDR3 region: CASSPTGKNSQYF. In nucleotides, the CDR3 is TGTGCCAGCAGTCCTACAGGAAAAAACAGTCAGTACTTC.

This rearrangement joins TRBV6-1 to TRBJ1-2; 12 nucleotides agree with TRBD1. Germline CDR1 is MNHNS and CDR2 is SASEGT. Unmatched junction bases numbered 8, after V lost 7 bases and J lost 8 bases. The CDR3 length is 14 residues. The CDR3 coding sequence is TGTGCCAGCACGTCGGGACAGGGGGCGGGGGGCTACACCTTC. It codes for CASTSGQGAGGYTF.

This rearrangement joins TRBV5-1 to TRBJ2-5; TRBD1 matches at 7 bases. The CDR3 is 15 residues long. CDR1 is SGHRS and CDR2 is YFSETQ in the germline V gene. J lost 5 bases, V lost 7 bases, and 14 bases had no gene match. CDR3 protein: CASRLQGFDLETQYF. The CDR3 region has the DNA TGCGCCAGCCGACTACAGGGGTTCGATTTGGAGACCCAGTACTTC.